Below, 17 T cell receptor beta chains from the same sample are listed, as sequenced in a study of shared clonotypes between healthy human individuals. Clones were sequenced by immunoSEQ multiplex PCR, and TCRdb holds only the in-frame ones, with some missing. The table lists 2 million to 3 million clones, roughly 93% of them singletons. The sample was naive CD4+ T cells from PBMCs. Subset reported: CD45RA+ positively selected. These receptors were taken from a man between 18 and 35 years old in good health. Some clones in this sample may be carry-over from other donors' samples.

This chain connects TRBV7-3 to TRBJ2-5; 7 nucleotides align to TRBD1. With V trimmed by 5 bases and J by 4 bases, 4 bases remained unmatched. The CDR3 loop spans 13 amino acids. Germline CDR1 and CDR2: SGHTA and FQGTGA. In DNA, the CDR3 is TGTGCCAGCAGCCCGGGACAGAGAGAGACCCAGTACTTC. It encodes CASSPGQRETQYF.

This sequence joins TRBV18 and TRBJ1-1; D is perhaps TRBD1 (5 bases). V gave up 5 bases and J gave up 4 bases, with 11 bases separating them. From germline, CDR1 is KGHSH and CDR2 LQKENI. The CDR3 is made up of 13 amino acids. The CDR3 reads CASSSPGSTEAFF. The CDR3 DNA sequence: TGTGCCAGCTCATCCCCAGGGAGCACTGAAGCTTTCTTT.

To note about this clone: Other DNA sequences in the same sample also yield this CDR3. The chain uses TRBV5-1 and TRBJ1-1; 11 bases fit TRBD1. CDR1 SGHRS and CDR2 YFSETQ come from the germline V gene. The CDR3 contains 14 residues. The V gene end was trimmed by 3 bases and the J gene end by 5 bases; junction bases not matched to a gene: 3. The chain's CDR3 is CASSWGQGETEAFF. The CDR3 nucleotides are TGCGCCAGCAGCTGGGGACAGGGGGAGACTGAAGCTTTCTTT.

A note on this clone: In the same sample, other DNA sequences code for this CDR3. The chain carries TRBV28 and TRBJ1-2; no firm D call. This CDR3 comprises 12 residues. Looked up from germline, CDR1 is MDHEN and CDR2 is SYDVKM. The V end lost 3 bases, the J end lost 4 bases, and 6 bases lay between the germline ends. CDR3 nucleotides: TGTGCCAGCAGTTTGAGGGCCTATGGCTACACCTTC. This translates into CASSLRAYGYTF.

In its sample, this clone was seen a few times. DNA for the CDR3: TGTGCCAGCAGTGACCCCAGGGCTGAAAAACTGTTTTTT. Its translation: CASSDPRAEKLFF. The V and J genes are TRBV2 and TRBJ1-4, with a weak D call TRBD1 (5 bases). Germline CDR1 is SNHLY and CDR2 is FYNNEI. The CDR3 contains 13 residues. With 3 bases removed from V and 7 bases from J, the gap between germline ends came to 9 bases.

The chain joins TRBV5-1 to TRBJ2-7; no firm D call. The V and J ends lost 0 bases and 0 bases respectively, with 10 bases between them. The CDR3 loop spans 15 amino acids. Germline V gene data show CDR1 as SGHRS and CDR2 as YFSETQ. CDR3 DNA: TGCGCCAGCAGCTTGGAACCAGGTCCCTCCTACGAGCAGTACTTC. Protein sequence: CASSLEPGPSYEQYF.

In DNA, the CDR3 is TGTGCCAGCTCCATTAACAGGAACACTGAAGCTTTCTTT. Amino acids: CASSINRNTEAFF. The V gene is TRBV18, the J gene TRBJ1-1; unclear D gene. From germline, CDR1 is KGHSH and CDR2 LQKENI. The CDR3 runs 13 residues. The V end was cut by 6 bases, the J end by 1 base, with 9 bases between.

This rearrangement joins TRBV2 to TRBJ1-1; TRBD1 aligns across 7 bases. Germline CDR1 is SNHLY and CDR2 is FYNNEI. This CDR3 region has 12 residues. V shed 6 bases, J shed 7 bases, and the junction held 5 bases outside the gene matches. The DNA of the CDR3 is TGTGCCAGCAGCCGACAGGGATATGAAGCTTTCTTT. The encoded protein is CASSRQGYEAFF.

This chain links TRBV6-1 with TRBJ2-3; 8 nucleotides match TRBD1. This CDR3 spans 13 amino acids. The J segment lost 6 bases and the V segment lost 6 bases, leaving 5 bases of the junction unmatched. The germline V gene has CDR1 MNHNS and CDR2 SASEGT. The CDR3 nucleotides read TGTGCCAGCAGCGGACAGGGCGTTGATACGCAGTATTTT. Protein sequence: CASSGQGVDTQYF.

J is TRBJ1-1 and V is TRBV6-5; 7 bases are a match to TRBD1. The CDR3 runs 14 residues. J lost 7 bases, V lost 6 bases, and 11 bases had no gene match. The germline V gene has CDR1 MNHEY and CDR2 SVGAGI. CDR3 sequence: CASSRDQTGIEAFF. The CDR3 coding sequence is TGTGCCAGCAGCCGCGACCAGACAGGGATTGAAGCTTTCTTT.

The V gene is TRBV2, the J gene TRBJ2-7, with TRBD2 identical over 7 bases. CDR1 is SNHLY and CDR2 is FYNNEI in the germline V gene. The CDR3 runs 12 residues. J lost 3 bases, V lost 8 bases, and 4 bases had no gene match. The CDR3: CASGGGYYEQYF. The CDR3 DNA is TGTGCCAGCGGGGGGGGTTACTACGAGCAGTACTTC.

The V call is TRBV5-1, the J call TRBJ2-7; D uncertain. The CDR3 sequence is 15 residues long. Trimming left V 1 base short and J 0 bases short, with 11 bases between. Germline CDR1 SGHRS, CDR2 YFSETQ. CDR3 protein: CASSLSSLNSYEQYF. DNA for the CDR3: TGCGCCAGCAGCTTGAGTTCCCTGAACTCCTACGAGCAGTACTTC.

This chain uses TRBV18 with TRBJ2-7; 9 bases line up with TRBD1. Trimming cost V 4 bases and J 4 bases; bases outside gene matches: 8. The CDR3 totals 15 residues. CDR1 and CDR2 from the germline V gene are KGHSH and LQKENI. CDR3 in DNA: TGTGCCAGCTCACGGAGCCGGGACAGGGCGTACGAGCAGTACTTC. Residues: CASSRSRDRAYEQYF. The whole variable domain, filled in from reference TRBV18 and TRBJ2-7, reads NAGVMQNPRHLVRRRGQEARLRCSPMKGHSHVYWYRQLPEEGLKFMVYLQKENIIDESGMPKERFSAEFPKEGPSILRIQQVVRGDSAAYFCASSRSRDRAYEQYFGPGTRLTVT.

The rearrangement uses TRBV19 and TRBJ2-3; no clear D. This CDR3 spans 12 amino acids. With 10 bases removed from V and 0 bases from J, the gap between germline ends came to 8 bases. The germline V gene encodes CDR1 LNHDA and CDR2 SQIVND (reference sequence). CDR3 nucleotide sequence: TGTGCCACCCAAAAGAGCACAGATACGCAGTATTTT. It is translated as CATQKSTDTQYF.

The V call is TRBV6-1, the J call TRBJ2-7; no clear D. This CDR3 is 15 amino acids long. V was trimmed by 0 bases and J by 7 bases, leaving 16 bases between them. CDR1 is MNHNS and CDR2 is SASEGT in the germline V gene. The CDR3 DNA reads TGTGCCAGCAGTGAAGCCGGAACACCTCTGGGGGAGCAGTACTTC. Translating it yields CASSEAGTPLGEQYF.

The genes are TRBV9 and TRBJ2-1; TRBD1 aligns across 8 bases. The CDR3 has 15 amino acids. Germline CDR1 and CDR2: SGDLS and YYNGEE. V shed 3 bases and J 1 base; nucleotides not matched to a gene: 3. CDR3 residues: CASSATGESYNEQFF. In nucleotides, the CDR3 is TGTGCCAGCAGCGCGACAGGGGAGTCCTACAATGAGCAGTTCTTC. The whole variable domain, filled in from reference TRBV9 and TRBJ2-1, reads DSGVTQTPKHLITATGQRVTLRCSPRSGDLSVYWYQQSLDQGLQFLIQYYNGEERAKGNILERFSAQQFPDLHSELNLSSLELGDSALYFCASSATGESYNEQFFGPGTRLTVL.

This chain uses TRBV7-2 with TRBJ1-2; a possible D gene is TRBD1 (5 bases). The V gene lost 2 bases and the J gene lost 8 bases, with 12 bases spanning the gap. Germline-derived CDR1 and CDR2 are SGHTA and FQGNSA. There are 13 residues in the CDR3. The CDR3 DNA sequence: TGTGCCAGCAGCTTAATACAGGAGGACGGCTACACCTTC. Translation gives CASSLIQEDGYTF.